This T cell receptor beta chain stems from a study of blood T cell repertoires in COVID-19. In the study overall: Acute and convalescent COVID-19 specimens originated in the United States, Italy and Spain. Sample material is recorded as cDNA or gDNA derived from T cells, B-cell-depleted T cells, or PBMCs.

The V gene end was trimmed by 6 bases and the J gene end by 1 base; junction bases not matched to a gene: 6. Germline CDR1 reads SQVTM; CDR2 reads ANQGSEA. CDR3 length: 15 residues. Authors' analysis steps: Using reference gene primer amplification, nucleated cell counts were estimated. The assay was immunoSEQ multiplex PCR, and TCRdb's table has in-frame clones only and misses some. The V and J calls and clone size were taken over from that table, and D and trimming were inferred from the DNA. The data hold about 21,000 clones, with around 80% observed a single time. The chain recombines TRBV29-1 with TRBJ2-4, with 10 bases matching TRBD1. The clonotype originates from a man aged 60 to 69 with active COVID-19. Sequences were obtained from peripheral blood. As DNA, the CDR3 is TGCAGCGTCCAGACAGGGGGCTTCGCCAAAAACATTCAGTACTTC. Residues: CSVQTGGFAKNIQYF.